The 18 T cell receptor beta chains below come from one sample, sequenced in a study of shared clonotypes between healthy human individuals. Assay: immunoSEQ multiplex PCR; the TCRdb copy retains only in-frame clones and omits some. The table lists fewer than 3 million clones, roughly 90% of them singletons. Input material: naive CD4+ T cells from PBMCs. Stated subset: CD45RA+ positively selected. The source of these receptors is a man in his late teens or twenties in good health. Some clones in this sample may be carry-over from other donors' samples.

The DNA for the CDR3 is TGTGCCAGCTCGCATGGGGGGGGAAGTCAGCCCCAGCATTTT. Translated, it gives CASSHGGGSQPQHF. The chain is built from TRBV5-6 and TRBJ1-5; weak D call: TRBD1 (5 bases). Germline CDR1 reads SGHDT; CDR2 reads YYEEEE. Trimming pared 7 bases from V and 6 bases from J, leaving 17 bases between. The CDR3 has 14 residues.

The chain recombines TRBV6-1 with TRBJ1-5; weak D call: TRBD1 (5 bases). This CDR3 region has 15 residues. V lost 2 bases and J 5 bases, leaving 13 bases between the germline ends. Germline CDR1 is MNHNS and CDR2 is SASEGT. Here the CDR3 reads CASSEHSRGDQPQHF. The CDR3, as DNA: TGTGCCAGCAGTGAACACAGCCGGGGGGATCAGCCCCAGCATTTT.

This chain joins TRBV7-3 and TRBJ1-3, with D unclear. Trimming pared 2 bases from V and 2 bases from J, leaving 7 bases between. This CDR3 contains 14 residues. Germline V CDR1 and CDR2: SGHTA, FQGTGA. CDR3 bases: TGTGCCAGCAGCTTAGGAGTGCCTGGAAACACCATATATTTT. Its protein product is CASSLGVPGNTIYF.

This sequence joins TRBV27 and TRBJ2-7, with D possibly TRBD1 on 7 matching bases. Trimming took off 3 bases at V and 9 bases at J, with 15 bases between the two ends. The germline V gene has CDR1 MNHEY and CDR2 SMNVEV (reference sequence). CDR3 size: 13 residues. The CDR3 coding sequence is TGTGCCAGCAGTTTCTTCAGGGGGGACGTGCAGTACTTC. Translation: CASSFFRGDVQYF.

J is TRBJ2-3 and V is TRBV25-1; 7 positions agree with TRBD2. The CDR3 contains 13 residues. Losses at the gene ends were 11 bases for V and 3 bases for J; bases not matched to a gene: 8. Germline lookup yields CDR1 MGHDK and CDR2 SYGVNS. CDR3 sequence reads: CASTARGTDTQYF. Here the CDR3 DNA reads TGTGCCTCAACAGCGCGGGGGACAGATACGCAGTATTTT.

This chain joins TRBV5-1 and TRBJ2-1; 11 nucleotides line up with TRBD2. The V segment lost 0 bases and the J segment 13 bases; nucleotides outside the gene matches: 9. The CDR3 spans 15 residues. The germline V gene encodes CDR1 SGHRS and CDR2 YFSETQ. CDR3 DNA sequence: TGCGCCAGCAGCTTGGGGCTAGCGGGAGGCCTCCGTCAGTTCTTC. Its protein product is CASSLGLAGGLRQFF.

Written as DNA, the CDR3 is TGTGCCACCAGGGGGGTGGACCCCTACAATGAGCAGTTCTTC. As protein: CATRGVDPYNEQFF. The J gene is TRBJ2-1, the V gene TRBV15; D may match TRBD1 or TRBD2 (5 bases each). Per the germline V gene, CDR1 is LNHNV and CDR2 is YYDKDF (reference sequence). This CDR3 is built from 14 residues. The V end was cut by 6 bases, the J end by 2 bases, with 11 bases between.

The gene calls are TRBV29-1 and TRBJ1-2; 7 bases are shared with TRBD1. Germline-derived CDR1 and CDR2 are SQVTM and ANQGSEA. The junction had 6 bases not matched to a gene; V was cut back by 6 bases and J by 5 bases. The CDR3 has 12 residues. The CDR3 DNA sequence: TGCAGCGTAGCCAGGACAGGTTATGGCTACACCTTC. As protein: CSVARTGYGYTF.

The chain recombines TRBV6-1 with TRBJ2-7; D call uncertain. Germline V CDR1 and CDR2: MNHNS, SASEGT. The V end lost 7 bases, the J end lost 4 bases, and 11 bases lay between the germline ends. The CDR3 has 12 amino acids. The chain's CDR3 is CASTETFYEQYF. The DNA of the CDR3 is TGTGCCAGCACCGAGACATTTTACGAGCAGTACTTC.

V gene TRBV6-5 combines with J gene TRBJ2-7, with 12 bases matching TRBD2. With 6 bases clipped from V and 6 bases from J, the junction kept 6 bases outside the gene matches. Per germline, CDR1 MNHEY and CDR2 SVGAGI. This CDR3 contains 14 residues. CDR3 loop: CASSRLAGVLEQYF. In DNA form, the CDR3 reads TGTGCCAGCAGCCGACTAGCGGGAGTCCTCGAGCAGTACTTC.

The J gene is TRBJ1-3, the V gene TRBV5-1, with 9 bases that match TRBD1. Germline loops: CDR1 SGHRS, CDR2 YFSETQ. The CDR3 consists of 19 residues. J lost 0 bases, V lost 4 bases, and 14 bases had no gene match. CDR3 loop: CASSGPGTGTGASGNTIYF. The CDR3 DNA reads as TGCGCCAGCAGCGGTCCCGGGACAGGGACCGGGGCCTCTGGAAACACCATATATTTT.

The chain is built from TRBV4-1 and TRBJ1-4; 7 bases agree with TRBD1. The germline gives CDR1 MGHRA, CDR2 YSYEKL. The CDR3 runs to 17 residues. J lost 4 bases, V lost 4 bases, and 12 bases had no gene match. The CDR3: CASSRILGGRDNEKLFF. The CDR3 DNA sequence: TGCGCCAGCAGCCGAATTTTAGGGGGCCGGGATAATGAAAAACTGTTTTTT.

This sequence joins TRBV4-3 and TRBJ2-3, with unresolved D. Trimming removed 1 base from V and 5 bases from J, with 7 bases in between. CDR1 and CDR2 from the germline V gene are LGHNA and YSLEER. This CDR3 has 13 residues. The DNA of the CDR3 is TGCGCCAGCAGCCAAGTTGGTGGAGATACGCAGTATTTT. Protein sequence: CASSQVGGDTQYF.

The chain has TRBV14 and TRBJ1-4; D not resolved. V was cut by 1 base and J by 0 bases, with 6 bases left in between. The germline CDR1 and CDR2 sequences are SGHDN and FVKESK. There are 15 residues in the CDR3. CDR3 in DNA: TGTGCCAGCAGCCAAGTGCCCGCAACTAATGAAAAACTGTTTTTT. This encodes CASSQVPATNEKLFF. Combining the CDR3 with reference TRBV14 and TRBJ1-4 gives the whole variable domain EAGVTQFPSHSVIEKGQTVTLRCDPISGHDNLYWYRRVMGKEIKFLLHFVKESKQDESGMPNNRFLAERTGGTYSTLKVQPAELEDSGVYFCASSQVPATNEKLFFGSGTQLSVL.

Here the CDR3 DNA reads TGTGCCAGCAGTTTCCGGACAGCGAGTACTGAAGCTTTCTTT. This gives the protein CASSFRTASTEAFF. This sequence joins TRBV28 and TRBJ1-1; weak D call: TRBD1 (6 bases). V was clipped by 3 bases and J by 5 bases, with 13 bases between them. Per germline, CDR1 MDHEN and CDR2 SYDVKM. The CDR3 extends over 14 amino acids.

CDR3 nucleotides: TGTGCCAGCAGCTTTCGTAGACAGGGCCACGAGCAGTACTTC. Residues: CASSFRRQGHEQYF. The chain recombines TRBV7-8 with TRBJ2-7, with TRBD1 matching 7 bases. V lost 3 bases and J lost 5; bases outside the gene matches: 7. Germline V gives CDR1 SGHVS, CDR2 FQNEAQ. This CDR3 spans 14 amino acids.

This chain uses TRBV27 with TRBJ1-6, with 11 nucleotides matching TRBD1. Germline values: CDR1 MNHEY, CDR2 SMNVEV (reference sequence). With V trimmed by 8 bases and J by 10 bases, 7 bases remained unmatched. This CDR3 contains 14 residues. CDR3 sequence reads: CASGGQGARSPLHF. The CDR3 coding sequence is TGTGCCAGCGGTGGACAGGGGGCAAGATCACCCCTCCACTTT.

The gene calls are TRBV30 and TRBJ1-1; D is uncertain. Germline CDR1 and CDR2: GTSNPN and SVGIG (reference sequence). The CDR3 spans 12 residues. Trimming removed 1 base at V and 7 bases at J, with 10 bases between. CDR3 protein: CAWSDDPDEAFF. In nucleotides, the CDR3 is TGTGCCTGGAGTGACGACCCTGATGAAGCTTTCTTT.